This T cell receptor beta chain was sequenced in a study of blood T cells in healthy people across ages. About this clonotype itself: The antigen remains unidentified.

Peripheral blood was drawn, about 9.7 milliliters per donor. Study-level points and caveats: Both naive CD4+ cell counts and diversity were greater in long-lived donors than in aged donors.

The use of a sample-barcoded 5' primer and a J-beta primer mix characterized a second PCR of about 7 to 12 cycles. A tag from a template-switch adaptor with 12 random nucleotides marked each cDNA molecule. TCRdb used MiXCR to reprocess the 5' RACE reads, holding one entry per CDR3 protein. The profile shows roughly 720,000 distinct CDR3 sequences, 40% to 65% of them singletons. CDR1 is SGDLS and CDR2 is YYNGEE in the germline V gene. This CDR3 is 18 amino acids long. J was trimmed by 14 bases and V by 2 bases; bases with no gene match: 24. V is TRBV9 and J is TRBJ2-3; 9 nucleotides align to TRBD2. The source of this sequence is an elderly man in good health. Source material: blood. Here the CDR3 DNA reads TGTGCCAGCAGCGTTTTACTGGGACTAGCCAAACTACGTCCAGACGCGTATTTT. This sequence encodes CASSVLLGLAKLRPDAYF.